One sample yielded the 14 T cell receptor beta chains listed below, sequenced in a study of response to subunit inactivated influenza vaccine. TCRdb reanalysed the RT-PCR reads using MiXCR and keeps one entry per CDR3 protein. Of over 800,000 distinct CDR3 sequences listed, 21% are singletons. Source: PBMCs from blood, taken less than 6 days after vaccination. Every receptor here comes from a man in his fifties who received an inactivated influenza vaccine.

A few counts support this clonotype. V is TRBV6-2 or TRBV6-3 and J is TRBJ1-1, with D perhaps matching TRBD1 (5 bases). From germline, CDR1 is MNHEY and CDR2 SVGEGT. CDR3 length: 16 amino acids. The V and J ends lost 0 bases and 0 bases respectively, with 11 bases between them. For the CDR3, the DNA is TGTGCCAGCAGTTACTCGGAGGGGTCGGTGAACACTGAAGCTTTCTTT. Encoded protein: CASSYSEGSVNTEAFF.

The sample holds many counts of this clonotype. V is TRBV10-3 and J is TRBJ2-7, with 9 bases lining up with TRBD1. Germline V CDR1 and CDR2: ENHRY, SYGVKD. This CDR3 contains 15 residues. The trim removed 4 bases at V and 6 bases at J, leaving 10 bases unmatched. This CDR3 is CAISGYRDREREQYF. The CDR3 coding sequence is TGTGCCATCAGTGGATACCGGGACAGGGAGCGCGAGCAGTACTTC.

There are a few counts of this clonotype. Here the CDR3 reads CATPGKGPPQPQHF. The CDR3 coding sequence is TGTGCCACCCCCGGAAAGGGACCGCCTCAGCCCCAGCATTTT. V is TRBV24-1 and J is TRBJ1-5; perhaps TRBD1 as D (5 bases). Germline V lookup: CDR1 KGHDR, CDR2 SFDVKD. V was pared by 9 bases and J by 6 bases, with 17 bases between. The CDR3 loop spans 14 amino acids.

This clonotype was seen a few times. This chain uses TRBV5-1 with TRBJ2-3; a possible D gene is TRBD2 (7 bases). The CDR3 has 15 amino acids. CDR1 is SGHRS and CDR2 is YFSETQ in the germline V gene. Trimming left V 0 bases short and J 4 bases short, with 12 bases between. The CDR3 reads CASSLARGLADTQYF. CDR3 nucleotide sequence: TGCGCCAGCAGCTTGGCGCGGGGGCTGGCAGATACGCAGTATTTT.

This clonotype has ten or more counts. This chain uses TRBV27 with TRBJ2-1, with D possibly called TRBD1 or TRBD2 (5 bases each). From germline, CDR1 is MNHEY and CDR2 SMNVEV (reference sequence). Trimming cost V 6 bases and J 7 bases, with 16 bases left between them. CDR3 length: 14 residues. The DNA of the CDR3 is TGTGCCAGCAGCGACCGGGGACCTAGGAATGAGCAGTTCTTC. Protein sequence: CASSDRGPRNEQFF.

This clonotype was counted ten times or more. The chain uses TRBV3-1 and TRBJ1-5, with TRBD1 matching over 8 bases. CDR3 length: 15 amino acids. The germline V gene encodes CDR1 LGHDT and CDR2 YNNKEL (reference sequence). After removal of 0 bases from V and 4 bases from J, the junction contained 2 bases not matched to a gene. CDR3 sequence reads: CASSQDQGANQPQHF. CDR3 nucleotides: TGTGCCAGCAGCCAAGATCAGGGGGCGAATCAGCCCCAGCATTTT.

The rearrangement links TRBV2 to TRBJ2-7; D unresolved. Trimming left V 7 bases short and J 0 bases short, with 10 bases between. Germline CDR1 and CDR2: SNHLY and FYNNEI. This CDR3 comprises 13 residues. CDR3 sequence: CASKPESSYEQYF. The CDR3 bases are TGTGCCAGCAAGCCAGAAAGCTCCTACGAGCAGTACTTC.

CDR3 sequence: CASSLTPGETEAFF. The CDR3, as DNA: TGTGCCAGCAGCTTAACCCCAGGGGAGACTGAAGCTTTCTTT. The chain has TRBV7-9 and TRBJ1-1; maybe TRBD1 (6 bases). This CDR3 is built from 14 residues. V lost 2 bases, J lost 5 bases, and 12 bases lay in between. CDR1 is SEHNR, CDR2 FQNEAQ, per germline (reference sequence).

The sample holds many counts of this clonotype. The chain carries TRBV9 and TRBJ1-3; D unclear. Germline CDR1 reads SGDLS; CDR2 reads YYNGEE. V was pared by 3 bases and J by 1 base, with 11 bases between. The CDR3 runs 15 residues. CDR3: CASSESGLSGNTIYF. The CDR3 DNA is TGTGCCAGCAGCGAGAGTGGGTTATCTGGAAACACCATATATTTT. The full variable domain, completed using reference TRBV9 and TRBJ1-3, is DSGVTQTPKHLITATGQRVTLRCSPRSGDLSVYWYQQSLDQGLQFLIQYYNGEERAKGNILERFSAQQFPDLHSELNLSSLELGDSALYFCASSESGLSGNTIYFGEGSWLTVV.

CDR3 sequence: CSARPGGATGELFF. CDR3 DNA sequence: TGCAGTGCTAGGCCAGGGGGCGCGACCGGGGAGCTGTTTTTT. The chain recombines TRBV20-1 with TRBJ2-2; 8 bases are a match to TRBD1. Looked up from germline, CDR1 is DFQATT and CDR2 is SNEGSKA (reference sequence). The trim removed 3 bases at V and 5 bases at J, leaving 5 bases unmatched. The CDR3 totals 14 residues.

The chain couples TRBV6-2 or TRBV6-3 to TRBJ1-2; TRBD1 matches 9 bases. The germline gives CDR1 MNHEY, CDR2 SVGEGT. The CDR3 is 14 residues long. The V and J ends lost 10 bases and 5 bases, in that order; junction bases with no gene match: 11. CDR3 protein: CAIRGQGIGYGYTF. For the CDR3, the DNA is TGTGCCATCCGGGGACAGGGCATTGGGTATGGCTACACCTTC.

The rearrangement joins TRBV6-5 to TRBJ1-2; possibly TRBD1 for D (6 bases). V lost 2 bases and J lost 8, with 21 bases in between. The CDR3 is made up of 16 amino acids. Germline V gene lookup returns CDR1 MNHEY and CDR2 SVGAGI. DNA for the CDR3: TGTGCCAGCAGTTACCTTCTTCAAGGGACATCATCAGGCTACACCTTC. It translates to CASSYLLQGTSSGYTF.

A few counts support this clonotype. The V call is TRBV10-3, the J call TRBJ2-2, with D possibly TRBD2 on 5 matching bases. V was trimmed by 4 bases and J by 6 bases, leaving 9 bases between them. This CDR3 has 13 amino acids. Germline V gene lookup returns CDR1 ENHRY and CDR2 SYGVKD. The CDR3: CAISGGHPGELFF. DNA of the CDR3: TGTGCCATCAGTGGAGGGCACCCCGGGGAGCTGTTTTTT.

V gene TRBV27 combines with J gene TRBJ1-2; D unresolved. V lost 6 bases and J 9 bases, leaving 26 bases between the germline ends. Looked up from germline, CDR1 is MNHEY and CDR2 is SMNVEV (reference sequence). This CDR3 has 16 amino acids. The CDR3 bases are TGTGCCAGCAGCCTTAAAGGGCAGATCCTCTTCAAAAGCTACACCTTC. Encoded protein: CASSLKGQILFKSYTF.